A single sample is the source of the 5 T cell receptor beta chains below, sequenced in a study of blood T cell repertoires in COVID-19. The method was immunoSEQ multiplex PCR; TCRdb's version includes in-frame clones alone and lacks a portion of them. The sample records 170,000 or so clones, around 87% being singletons. Sequenced: peripheral blood. Receptors originate from a man aged 55 to 70 with COVID-19, enrolled during active disease.

The chain employs TRBV18 and TRBJ2-2; D is perhaps TRBD1 (6 bases). Germline V gene sequence: CDR1 KGHSH, CDR2 LQKENI. V was pared by 3 bases and J by 3 bases, with 8 bases between. This CDR3 has 14 residues. CDR3 sequence (DNA): TGTGCCAGCTCACCCTACAGGGACACCGGGGAGCTGTTTTTT. Protein: CASSPYRDTGELFF.

This sequence joins TRBV30 and TRBJ1-2, with a weak D call TRBD1 (6 bases). The germline V gene has CDR1 GTSNPN and CDR2 SVGIG (reference sequence). The CDR3 extends over 13 amino acids. Trimming stripped 3 bases from V and 9 bases from J, with 17 bases between. Here the CDR3 reads CAWSRTGFESYTF. CDR3 nucleotide sequence: TGTGCCTGGAGCCGAACAGGGTTTGAGAGCTACACCTTC.

This chain links TRBV10-3 with TRBJ2-1; 8 bases match TRBD1. The CDR3 length is 16 residues. Germline values: CDR1 ENHRY, CDR2 SYGVKD. V lost 2 bases to trimming and J lost 2 bases; unmatched junction nucleotides: 5. The CDR3: CAISETGTGPYNEQFF. The CDR3 region has the DNA TGTGCCATCAGTGAGACCGGGACAGGCCCCTACAATGAGCAGTTCTTC.

The J gene is TRBJ2-7, the V gene TRBV2; the D gene is possibly TRBD2 (5 bases). The ends were cut back, 6 bases at V and 7 bases at J, with 22 bases in the middle. Germline assignment: CDR1 SNHLY and CDR2 FYNNEI. This CDR3 is built from 15 residues. CDR3 bases: TGTGCCAGCAGCGCAGTGCAGGTACGATCGGGGGAGCAGTACTTC. This codes for CASSAVQVRSGEQYF.

This clone is a singleton in its sample. This chain links TRBV5-1 with TRBJ1-4; TRBD1 agrees at 10 bases. V was clipped by 3 bases and J by 8 bases; unmatched bases: 4. The germline gives CDR1 SGHRS, CDR2 YFSETQ. The CDR3 extends over 14 amino acids. CDR3 sequence: CASSSTGGHEKLFF. Here the CDR3 DNA reads TGCGCCAGCAGCTCGACAGGGGGCCACGAAAAACTGTTTTTT. Looking up the rest from reference TRBV5-1 and TRBJ1-4 gives the full variable domain: KAGVTQTPRYLIKTRGQQVTLSCSPISGHRSVSWYQQTPGQGLQFLFEYFSETQRNKGNFPGRFSGRQFSNSRSEMNVSTLELGDSALYLCASSSTGGHEKLFFGSGTQLSVL.